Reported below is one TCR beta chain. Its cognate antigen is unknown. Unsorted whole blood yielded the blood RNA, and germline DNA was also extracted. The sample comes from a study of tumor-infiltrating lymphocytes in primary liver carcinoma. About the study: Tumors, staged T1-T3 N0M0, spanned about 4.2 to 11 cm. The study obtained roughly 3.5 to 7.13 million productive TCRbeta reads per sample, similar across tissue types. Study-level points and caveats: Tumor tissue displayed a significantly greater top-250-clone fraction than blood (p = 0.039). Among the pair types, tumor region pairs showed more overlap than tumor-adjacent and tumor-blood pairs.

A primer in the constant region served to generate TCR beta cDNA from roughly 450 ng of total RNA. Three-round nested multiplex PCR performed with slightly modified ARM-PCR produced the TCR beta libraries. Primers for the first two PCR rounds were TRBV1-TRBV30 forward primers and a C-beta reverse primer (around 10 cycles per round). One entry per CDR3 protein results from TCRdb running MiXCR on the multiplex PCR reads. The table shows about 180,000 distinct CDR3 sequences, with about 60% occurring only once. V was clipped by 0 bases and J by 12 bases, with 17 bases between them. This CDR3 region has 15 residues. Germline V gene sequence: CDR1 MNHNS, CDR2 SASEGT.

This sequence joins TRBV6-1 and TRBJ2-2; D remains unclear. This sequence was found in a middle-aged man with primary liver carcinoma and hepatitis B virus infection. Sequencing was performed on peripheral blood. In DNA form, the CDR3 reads TGTGCCAGCAGTGAAGCGCGGTGGCTCGCCGTGCAGCTGTTTTTT. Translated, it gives CASSEARWLAVQLFF.